This TCR beta chain was identified in a study of blood T cell repertoires in COVID-19. The CDR3 is made up of 14 amino acids. Germline loops: CDR1 SGHNT, CDR2 YYREEE (reference sequence). Trimming took off 3 bases at V and 1 base at J, with 11 bases between the two ends. Per the original methods: Amplification of reference gene primers provided the estimated nucleated cell counts. Only in-frame clones appear in the TCRdb table, and some are missing; sequencing was by immunoSEQ multiplex PCR. The V and J calls and clone size come from that table; D and trimming were worked out from the DNA. The profile shows fewer than 300,000 clones, about 85% of them singletons.

The genes are TRBV5-4 and TRBJ2-7; no firm D call. The sample consisted of peripheral blood. This clonotype originated in a human donor with COVID-19, enrolled during active disease. The donor label of this sample is uncertain. CDR3 sequence reads: CASSSETQSYEQYF. The CDR3 region has the DNA TGTGCCAGCAGCTCCGAGACTCAATCCTACGAGCAGTACTTC.